This T cell receptor beta chain was found in a study of Graves' ophthalmopathy and Graves' hyperthyroidism. At the level of the study: Peripheral blood collection took place at initial diagnosis, before any treatment. Study-level findings and limits: In blood appeared most of the expanded thyroid clonotypes whose frequency exceeded 0.001. A model of 13 signatures distinguished ophthalmopathy from stable hyperthyroidism at roughly 87% sensitivity and 81.08% specificity.

RNA served as the template for amplifying TCR beta CDR3 regions. Amplification began with first-round RT-PCR using HTBI primers, then second-round multiplex PCR was performed. TCRdb independently ran MiXCR on the multiplex PCR reads; one entry per CDR3 protein. Among a few hundred thousand distinct CDR3 sequences listed, roughly 15% were seen once. This clonotype was seen at least ten times. Its antigen is unidentified. Ophthalmopathy-affected donors exhibited moderate-to-severe activity, CAS ≥3, NOSPECS ≥4, and duration under 3 months. The CDR3 is made up of 13 amino acids. Germline CDR1 is MDHEN and CDR2 is SYDVKM. V was clipped by 1 base and J by 6 bases, with 6 bases between them.

This chain uses TRBV28 with TRBJ2-2, with unresolved D. The sequencing sample was made of peripheral blood. This clonotype was obtained from an adult man with Graves' ophthalmopathy. As DNA, the CDR3 is TGTGCCAGCAGTTTATCCGCCCCCGGGGAGCTGTTTTTT. Translated, it gives CASSLSAPGELFF.